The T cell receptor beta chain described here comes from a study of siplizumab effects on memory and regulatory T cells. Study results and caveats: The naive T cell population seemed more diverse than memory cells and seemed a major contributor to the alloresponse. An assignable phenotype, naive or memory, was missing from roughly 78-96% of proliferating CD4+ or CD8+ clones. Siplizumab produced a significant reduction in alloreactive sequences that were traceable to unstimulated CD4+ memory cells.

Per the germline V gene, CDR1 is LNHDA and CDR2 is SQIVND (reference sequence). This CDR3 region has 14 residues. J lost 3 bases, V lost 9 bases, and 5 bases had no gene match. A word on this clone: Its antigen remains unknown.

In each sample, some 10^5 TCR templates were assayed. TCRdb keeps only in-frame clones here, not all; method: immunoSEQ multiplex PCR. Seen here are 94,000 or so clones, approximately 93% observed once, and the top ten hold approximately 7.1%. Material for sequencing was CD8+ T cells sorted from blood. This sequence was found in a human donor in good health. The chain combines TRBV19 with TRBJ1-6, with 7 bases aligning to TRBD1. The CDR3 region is CASEGQIYNSPLHF. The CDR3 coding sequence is TGTGCCAGCGAGGGACAGATCTATAATTCACCCCTCCACTTT.